The present T cell receptor beta chain was sequenced within a study of T cell responses to AZD1222 COVID-19 vaccine. J lost 4 bases, V lost 5 bases, and 8 bases had no gene match. Germline CDR1 and CDR2: SGHAT and FQNNGV. The CDR3 extends over 16 amino acids. Overall study findings and caveats: Spike-spanning, vaccine-associated CD4 TCRs were dominant at 160-218 and 743-854. Just a handful of people given AZD1222 tested seropositive at baseline. Among the donors, most were white British and more were female, and clonal diversity was possibly underestimated. Within unmutated variant regions lay the reported targets of nearly half of spike-specific TCRs.

The data were produced by immunoSEQ multiplex PCR, yet TCRdb's version contains in-frame clones alone and is incomplete. The sample shows 100,000 to 150,000 clones, 89% of them seen only once. In the case of this clone: Antigen specificity is unknown.

V usage is TRBV11-2 and J usage is TRBJ2-5; 12 bases map to TRBD1. The material sequenced was peripheral blood, taken on day 0 of AZD1222 vaccination. The source of this sequence is an adult in good health. The CDR3 loop reads CASSPGTGGLPETQYF. The CDR3 region has the DNA TGTGCCAGCAGCCCAGGGACAGGGGGCCTTCCAGAGACCCAGTACTTC.